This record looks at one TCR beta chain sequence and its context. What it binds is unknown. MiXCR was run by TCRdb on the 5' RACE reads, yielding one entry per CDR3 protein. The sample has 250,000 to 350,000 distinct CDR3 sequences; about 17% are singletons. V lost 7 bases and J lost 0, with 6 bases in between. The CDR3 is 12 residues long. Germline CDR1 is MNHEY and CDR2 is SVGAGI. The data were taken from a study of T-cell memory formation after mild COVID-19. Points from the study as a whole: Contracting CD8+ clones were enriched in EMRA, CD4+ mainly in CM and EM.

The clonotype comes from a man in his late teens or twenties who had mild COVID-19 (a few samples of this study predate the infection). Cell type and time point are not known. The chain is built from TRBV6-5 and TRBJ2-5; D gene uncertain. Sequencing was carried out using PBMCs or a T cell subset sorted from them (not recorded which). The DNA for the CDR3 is TGTGCCAGCACCGGATACCAAGAGACCCAGTACTTC. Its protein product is CASTGYQETQYF.